Listed here are 19 T cell receptor beta chains from one sample, sequenced in a study of human T cells and chemical hapten exposure. TCRdb re-called the RACE reads with MiXCR, one entry per CDR3 protein. The sample has 340,000 or so distinct CDR3 sequences, about 7% seen once; the top ten hold more than 7%. Time point indicated: patch test 1, 2 weeks after DPC sensitization. Noted treatment: therapeutic diphenylcyclopropenone sensitization with weekly scalp DPC. Sample: whole blood, taken in connection with sensitization to the hapten diphenylcyclopropenone (DPC). Every receptor here comes from a woman aged 18-29 years with alopecia areata. Some clones in this sample may be carry-over from other donors' samples.

The chain combines TRBV6-5 with TRBJ1-3; 7 bases align to TRBD1. V was clipped by 6 bases and J by 4 bases; unmatched bases: 6. The CDR3 runs to 14 residues. From germline, CDR1 is MNHEY and CDR2 SVGAGI. Here the CDR3 reads CASSTTGSGNTIYF. CDR3 nucleotide sequence: TGTGCCAGCAGCACGACAGGGAGCGGAAACACCATATATTTT.

The sample holds many counts of this clonotype. The chain carries TRBV6-2 or TRBV6-3 and TRBJ2-7; D is perhaps TRBD1 (5 bases). Germline V CDR1 and CDR2: MNHEY, SVGEGT. CDR3 length equals 14 residues. Trimming shortened V by 5 bases and J by 4 bases, and 15 bases separated the two germline ends. The CDR3 loop reads CASSPNFQGYEQYF. The CDR3 DNA sequence: TGTGCCAGCAGTCCGAACTTCCAGGGTTACGAGCAGTACTTC.

The J gene is TRBJ1-1, the V gene TRBV6-1, with a possible D match to TRBD1 (6 bases). This CDR3 spans 14 amino acids. The germline CDR1 and CDR2 sequences are MNHNS and SASEGT. V was pared by 11 bases and J by 5 bases, with 21 bases between. CDR3 amino acids: CAVDEGGVPTEAFF. The CDR3 nucleotides are TGTGCCGTCGATGAGGGGGGAGTCCCTACTGAAGCTTTCTTT.

This clonotype occurred a few times. The rearrangement links TRBV29-1 to TRBJ2-3; 10 bases line up with TRBD2. Germline V CDR1 and CDR2: SQVTM, ANQGSEA. This CDR3 is built from 15 residues. V was clipped by 5 bases and J by 1 base; unmatched bases: 6. CDR3 in amino acids: CSVSFLAGGTDTQYF. The CDR3 DNA is TGCAGCGTTTCATTCCTAGCGGGGGGCACAGATACGCAGTATTTT.

The chain joins TRBV7-9 to TRBJ1-6; D is ambiguous. Germline V gene data show CDR1 as SEHNR and CDR2 as FQNEAQ (reference sequence). The CDR3 spans 13 residues. V shed 4 bases and J shed 8 bases, with 9 bases lying between them. The chain's CDR3 is CASSSDRHSPLHF. CDR3 DNA: TGTGCCAGCAGCTCCGACCGGCATTCACCCCTCCACTTT. Full variable domain (rest looked up from reference TRBV7-9 and TRBJ1-6): DTGVSQNPRHKITKRGQNVTFRCDPISEHNRLYWYRQTLGQGPEFLTYFQNEAQLEKSRLLSDRFSAERPKGSFSTLEIQRTEQGDSAMYLCASSSDRHSPLHFGNGTRLTVT.

This clonotype was counted many times. The rearrangement uses TRBV4-3 and TRBJ1-4; D ambiguous. The germline V and J ends were trimmed by 1 base and 8 bases, with 14 bases remaining between them. CDR1 is LGHNA and CDR2 is YSLEER in the germline V gene. This CDR3 has 15 amino acids. In DNA, the CDR3 is TGCGCCAGCAGCCAAGGTCTACAGTTGCTCGAAAAACTGTTTTTT. Residues: CASSQGLQLLEKLFF.

The J gene is TRBJ2-4, the V gene TRBV6-6; TRBD1 matches 8 bases. CDR1 and CDR2 from the germline V gene are MNHNY and SVGAGI (reference sequence). Trimming at V came to 4 bases and at J to 14 bases, leaving 7 bases not matched to a gene. This CDR3 contains 12 residues. The chain's CDR3 is CASSSSVTGEYF. CDR3 coding DNA: TGTGCCAGCAGTTCTTCCGTGACAGGGGAGTACTTC.

This clonotype showed up many times. The CDR3: CSARDFGALNTEAFF. CDR3 coding DNA: TGCAGTGCTAGAGATTTCGGAGCTCTGAACACTGAAGCTTTCTTT. The rearrangement links TRBV20-1 to TRBJ1-1; no reliable D call. The V end lost 0 bases, the J end lost 0 bases, and 11 bases lay between the germline ends. Germline V gene data show CDR1 as DFQATT and CDR2 as SNEGSKA (reference sequence). The CDR3 length is 15 residues.

The gene calls are TRBV12-3 or TRBV12-4 and TRBJ1-1; D is ambiguous. The CDR3 is 11 residues long. V was trimmed by 5 bases and J by 7 bases, leaving 8 bases between them. The CDR3 DNA reads as TGTGCCAGCAGTGGGCGGGTTGAAGCTTTCTTT. The encoded protein is CASSGRVEAFF.

In its sample, this clonotype was seen many times. The J gene is TRBJ1-5, the V gene TRBV6-2 or TRBV6-3; D is unresolved. This CDR3 is built from 12 residues. The germline gives CDR1 MNHEY, CDR2 SVGEGT. The V gene lost 3 bases and the J gene lost 5 bases, with 5 bases spanning the gap. DNA for the CDR3: TGTGCCAGCAGTTATGAATATCAGCCCCAGCATTTT. This encodes CASSYEYQPQHF.

This clonotype turned up a few times. The gene calls are TRBV27 and TRBJ2-6; D gene uncertain. V was pared by 5 bases and J by 4 bases, with 18 bases between. The CDR3 has 17 residues. CDR1 is MNHEY, CDR2 SMNVEV, per germline (reference sequence). The DNA for the CDR3 is TGTGCCAGCAGTGCGGACGTACTCCTCCGGGGGGCCAACGTCCTGACTTTC. Protein sequence: CASSADVLLRGANVLTF.

This clonotype was counted ten times or more. This chain links TRBV20-1 with TRBJ2-1; maybe TRBD2 (6 bases). The V end was cut by 3 bases, the J end by 2 bases, with 14 bases between. CDR1 and CDR2 (germline): DFQATT, SNEGSKA (reference sequence). The CDR3 length is 15 residues. The CDR3 here is CSASNTGVPYNEQFF. The CDR3 DNA follows: TGCAGTGCTAGTAATACGGGGGTCCCCTACAATGAGCAGTTCTTC.

This clonotype was picked up a small number of times. The chain links TRBV5-1 to TRBJ2-1; D is perhaps TRBD2 (5 bases). CDR3 length equals 14 residues. V was cut by 4 bases and J by 2 bases, with 10 bases left in between. Germline CDR1 reads SGHRS; CDR2 reads YFSETQ. The CDR3 region has the DNA TGCGCCAGCAGCCTAGGACTCACCTACAATGAGCAGTTCTTC. Its protein is CASSLGLTYNEQFF.

Ten or more counts support this clonotype. V and J are TRBV12-3 or TRBV12-4 and TRBJ1-2; tentative D call: TRBD1 (6 bases). The CDR3 sequence is 13 residues long. The V gene lost 4 bases and the J gene lost 3 bases, with 9 bases spanning the gap. DNA of the CDR3: TGTGCCAGCAGTTCTGAGGGGGACTATGGCTACACCTTC. Translating gives CASSSEGDYGYTF.

This clonotype was detected only a few times. The V gene is TRBV6-5, the J gene TRBJ2-3; D unclear. This CDR3 comprises 13 residues. Trimming left V 7 bases short and J 3 bases short, with 11 bases between. Germline loops: CDR1 MNHEY, CDR2 SVGAGI. The CDR3 coding sequence is TGTGCCAGCACCCCCCAGCGTACAGATACGCAGTATTTT. Its translation is CASTPQRTDTQYF.

This clonotype was seen a few times. The chain is built from TRBV28 and TRBJ2-3, with 8 bases fitting TRBD2. Germline assignment: CDR1 MDHEN and CDR2 SYDVKM. The CDR3 length is 16 residues. V was pared by 2 bases and J by 4 bases, with 8 bases of the junction left unmatched. The CDR3 is CASSLGGLGQSDTQYF. In DNA, the CDR3 is TGTGCCAGCAGTTTAGGGGGACTAGGCCAGTCAGATACGCAGTATTTT.

This clonotype was detected many times. This chain links TRBV12-5 with TRBJ2-5; D not resolved. This CDR3 comprises 13 residues. Germline V gene sequence: CDR1 LGHNT, CDR2 FRNRAP. V was shortened by 0 bases and J by 4 bases, with 6 bases between the two germline ends. The CDR3 sequence: CASGLVLAETQYF. CDR3 DNA: TGTGCTAGTGGTTTGGTACTGGCAGAGACCCAGTACTTC.

A few counts support this clonotype. The CDR3 loop is CSAGGVRQGSFYNEQFF. CDR3 nucleotide sequence: TGCAGTGCGGGAGGCGTAAGGCAGGGCTCCTTCTACAATGAGCAGTTCTTC. V usage is TRBV20-1 and J usage is TRBJ2-1, with D possibly matching TRBD2 (6 bases). V lost 6 bases and J 3 bases, leaving 24 bases between the germline ends. Germline V gene sequence: CDR1 DFQATT, CDR2 SNEGSKA (reference sequence). This CDR3 region has 17 residues.

The chain employs TRBV15 and TRBJ2-3; D is perhaps TRBD1 (6 bases). The CDR3 is made up of 14 amino acids. Germline loops: CDR1 LNHNV, CDR2 YYDKDF (reference sequence). The V end was cut by 3 bases, the J end by 10 bases, with 17 bases between. In DNA form, the CDR3 reads TGTGCCACCAGCAGGATGGGGGCGATGTTGGCGCAGTATTTT. Translated: CATSRMGAMLAQYF.